This T cell receptor beta chain was retrieved from a study of lymphopenia after photon versus proton radiotherapy. Study conclusions and caveats: In patients who died, overall survival fell as post-nadir TCR diversity dropped more. Better survival with proton therapy was suggested as possible, not demonstrated. Photon-treated patients lost naive T cells and TCR diversity; proton-treated stayed stable.

The protocol was immunoSEQ multiplex PCR, while the TCRdb copy is restricted to in-frame clones and leaves out a portion. This sample yields some 40,000 clones, of which roughly 84% are seen a single time; 10% belongs to the top ten. Germline loops: CDR1 MNHEY, CDR2 SMNVEV (reference sequence). Trimming removed 3 bases at V and 7 bases at J, with 13 bases between. There are 14 residues in the CDR3. For this clone: What it binds is not known.

V and J are TRBV27 and TRBJ2-1, with D possibly matching TRBD2 (5 bases). The sequence derives from a woman between 70 and 85 years old with pancreatic cancer. Some clones in this sample may be carry-over from other donors' samples. The input for sequencing was peripheral blood, taken from a patient treated with proton-based radiotherapy. CDR3 protein: CASSFSPPGNEQFF. CDR3 bases: TGTGCCAGCAGTTTCTCACCTCCGGGAAATGAGCAGTTCTTC.